This record looks at one T cell receptor (beta chain) sequence and its context. This receptor's antigen is unknown. No clone much larger than this one lies a single base away; base qualities are absent. For sequencing of the TCRbeta CDR3 region, genomic DNA was extracted from the sorted cells. TCRbeta CDR3 regions were sequenced using the immunoSEQ Assay. TCRdb re-hosts the immuneACCESS table, in-frame sequences only. Its copies lack some clones; in the studies checked, an unresolved V gene accounts for under half of them, and the cause for the rest is not known. The table for this sample lists about 150,000 clones; 85% to 95% of them were counted only once. 0.3% to 0.35% of the sample goes to the ten largest clones. V is clipped by 4 bases and J by 8 bases, and the sequence between their germline boundaries is 14 bases long. CDR1 MGHRA and CDR2 YSYEKL were looked up in the germline V gene. Including the terminal cysteine and phenylalanine, the CDR3 comprises 14 residues. Just CDR3 DNA is preserved here, 42 bases in frame from base 1.

The sample belongs to a study of OX40 agonist ivuxolimab in advanced cancers. Regarding the research as a whole: Ivuxolimab was an agonistic, fully human IgG2 monoclonal antibody directed against OX40 (CD134), a costimulatory receptor. The monotherapy dose-escalation portion (N of about 52 patients) of the phase I ivuxolimab trial is reported in the paper. Intravenous ivuxolimab was administered to patients every 2 weeks at six dose levels: 0.01, 0.1, 0.3, 1.5, 3 and 10 mg/kg. Among the approximately 50 dose-escalation patients, about 19 had hepatocellular carcinoma, 15 or so melanoma, 9 renal cell carcinoma and 9 head and neck cancer. A male proportion of almost 85% and a mean age of around 60 years, ranging from roughly 23 to 79, were recorded for the dose-escalation cohort. Prior anti-PD-1, anti-PD-L1 or anti-CTLA-4 therapy was permitted, and approximately 40% of dose-escalation patients had received checkpoint inhibitors. The point of sequencing TCRbeta in the periphery was to test whether ivuxolimab changed TCR sequence diversity and drove clonal T-cell expansion. Three dose-escalation patients achieved partial responses, one with hepatocellular carcinoma and two with cutaneous melanoma.

Patients with autoimmune disease history or receiving systemic immunosuppression were excluded from the trial. In every dose cohort, peripheral blood was drawn for TCR sequencing at baseline, cycle 4 day 1, and cycle 7 day 1. Samples came from an open-label, multicenter, first-in-human phase I dose-escalation trial of ivuxolimab. Adults with locally advanced or metastatic melanoma, renal cell, hepatocellular, or head and neck squamous cell carcinoma were enrolled in the trial. Before TCR sequencing, CD4+ T cells and CD8+ T cells from peripheral blood were sorted into separate populations. General study outcomes and caveats: The antigen specificity of the clonally expanded peripheral T cells was not determined. At doses from 0.1 to 3.0 mg/kg, clonal expansion was seen in both CD4+ and CD8+ blood T cells between baseline and week 6. After ivuxolimab, CD8+ T cells had more expanded clones than CD4+ T cells on average. Low levels of normalized T-cell clonal expansion were also seen in some patients who did not respond. In the 0.1-3.0 mg/kg groups, partial responders had among the lowest normalized peripheral clonal expansion, particularly in CD8+ T cells.

This receptor was identified in an adult with an advanced solid tumor such as melanoma, head and neck, liver or kidney cancer. The input for sequencing was CD4+ or CD8+ T cells sorted from blood, taken in a trial of the OX40 agonist ivuxolimab. The receptor chain draws on TRBV4-1 and TRBJ1-4; no D gene call is confident. The CDR3 sequence is CASSPQVVQEKLFF. The DNA sequence is as follows: TGCGCCAGCAGCCCCCAGGTAGTTCAGGAAAAACTGTTTTTT.